These 11 T cell receptor beta chains share one sample of origin, sequenced in a study of T cell repertoires in cytomegalovirus infection. TCRdb used MiXCR to reprocess the reads, holding one entry per CDR3 protein. The sample records 310,000 or so distinct CDR3 sequences, 25% being singletons. Material for sequencing was PBMCs. Source of these receptors: a human donor in good health (CMV status not recorded). Some clones in this sample may be carry-over from other donors' samples.

This clonotype occurred many times. The chain carries TRBV7-8 and TRBJ2-1, with 9 bases matching TRBD2. Per germline, CDR1 SGHVS and CDR2 FQNEAQ. The CDR3 is 18 residues long. V lost 0 bases to trimming and J lost 0 bases; unmatched junction nucleotides: 6. CDR3 bases: TGTGCCAGCAGCTTAGCGAATCAGCGGGAGGTCTCCTACAATGAGCAGTTCTTC. This codes for CASSLANQREVSYNEQFF.

Note on this clonotype: Compared with germline, one end of the junction differs, possibly owing to a read error. This chain joins TRBV7-3 and TRBJ1-2, with D possibly being TRBD1 (5 bases). This CDR3 is built from 11 residues. The germline V gene has CDR1 SGHTA and CDR2 FQGTGA. CDR3 in amino acids: CASSSDKTVYF. The CDR3 nucleotides are TGTGCCAGCAGCTCAGACAAGACAGTCTACTTC.

This clonotype was seen ten or more times. This chain uses TRBV7-2 with TRBJ1-5; D gene unclear. CDR3 length: 15 residues. V shed 4 bases and J shed 3 bases, with 13 bases lying between them. CDR1 and CDR2 from the germline V gene are SGHTA and FQGNSA. CDR3 DNA sequence: TGTGCCAGCAGCTCCCATAGCCAGCCCAATCAGCCCCAGCATTTT. This translates into CASSSHSQPNQPQHF.

This clonotype has ten or more counts. The chain employs TRBV7-2 and TRBJ1-3; D not resolved. V was pared by 5 bases and J by 0 bases, with 8 bases between. CDR3 size: 14 residues. CDR1 and CDR2 from the germline V gene are SGHTA and FQGNSA. CDR3: CASSRGLSGNTIYF. The CDR3 coding sequence is TGTGCCAGCAGCCGAGGCCTCTCTGGAAACACCATATATTTT.

The chain employs TRBV2 and TRBJ1-1, with D tentatively TRBD1 (5 bases). The germline gives CDR1 SNHLY, CDR2 FYNNEI. V was shortened by 7 bases and J by 4 bases, with 16 bases between the two germline ends. The CDR3 is made up of 14 amino acids. The CDR3 coding sequence is TGTGCCAGCAATTCCCAGGGAAGCAGCACTGAAGCTTTCTTT. This encodes CASNSQGSSTEAFF.

The chain combines TRBV7-6 with TRBJ2-2, with D unclear. V lost 0 bases, J lost 5 bases, and 4 bases lay in between. CDR1 is SGHVS, CDR2 FNYEAQ, per germline. The CDR3 is 13 residues long. The CDR3 here is CASSLAWTGELFF. CDR3 DNA sequence: TGTGCCAGCAGCTTAGCGTGGACCGGGGAGCTGTTTTTT.

J is TRBJ1-5 and V is TRBV15; no definite D call. The germline V and J ends were trimmed by 1 base and 4 bases, with 5 bases remaining between them. The CDR3 contains 13 residues. Germline V CDR1 and CDR2: LNHNV, YYDKDF (reference sequence). The CDR3 here is CATSRVMNQPQHF. In DNA, the CDR3 is TGTGCCACCAGCAGAGTTATGAATCAGCCCCAGCATTTT. Looking up the rest from reference TRBV15 and TRBJ1-5 gives the full variable domain: DAMVIQNPRYQVTQFGKPVTLSCSQTLNHNVMYWYQQKSSQAPKLLFHYYDKDFNNEADTPDNFQSRRPNTSFCFLDIRSPGLGDTAMYLCATSRVMNQPQHFGDGTRLSIL.

This clonotype was picked up many times. The rearrangement joins TRBV20-1 to TRBJ2-5; a possible D gene is TRBD1 (6 bases). Trimming took 8 bases from V and 1 from J, leaving 20 bases between them. This CDR3 is 15 amino acids long. Per the germline V gene, CDR1 is DFQATT and CDR2 is SNEGSKA (reference sequence). The CDR3 DNA reads TGCAGTATGGGGGCTGACTCATTCACCCAAGAGACCCAGTACTTC. The encoded protein is CSMGADSFTQETQYF.

The J gene is TRBJ2-2, the V gene TRBV7-3; TRBD2 matches at 9 bases. CDR3 length: 17 amino acids. Germline CDR1 is SGHTA and CDR2 is FQGTGA. Trimming removed 1 base from V and 6 bases from J; junction bases left unmatched: 9. CDR3 amino acids: CASSLSPGLALSGELFF. In DNA, the CDR3 is TGTGCCAGCAGCTTAAGTCCGGGACTAGCTCTTTCCGGGGAGCTGTTTTTT.

This clonotype was observed many times. This chain links TRBV7-2 with TRBJ2-1; perhaps TRBD2 as D (7 bases). This CDR3 has 12 residues. The germline V gene encodes CDR1 SGHTA and CDR2 FQGNSA. V lost 8 bases to trimming and J lost 10 bases, with 15 bases between them. The CDR3, as DNA: TGTGCCAGCGGACTAGACAGGATAGAGCAGTTCTTC. Amino acids: CASGLDRIEQFF.

The CDR3 is CATRENTGELFF. For the CDR3, the DNA is TGTGCCACCAGGGAGAACACCGGGGAGCTGTTTTTT. This sequence joins TRBV28 and TRBJ2-2; TRBD1 is a possible D gene (5 bases). This CDR3 has 12 amino acids. Deletions cut 10 bases from V and 1 base from J, with 7 bases between. Germline V CDR1 and CDR2: MDHEN, SYDVKM.